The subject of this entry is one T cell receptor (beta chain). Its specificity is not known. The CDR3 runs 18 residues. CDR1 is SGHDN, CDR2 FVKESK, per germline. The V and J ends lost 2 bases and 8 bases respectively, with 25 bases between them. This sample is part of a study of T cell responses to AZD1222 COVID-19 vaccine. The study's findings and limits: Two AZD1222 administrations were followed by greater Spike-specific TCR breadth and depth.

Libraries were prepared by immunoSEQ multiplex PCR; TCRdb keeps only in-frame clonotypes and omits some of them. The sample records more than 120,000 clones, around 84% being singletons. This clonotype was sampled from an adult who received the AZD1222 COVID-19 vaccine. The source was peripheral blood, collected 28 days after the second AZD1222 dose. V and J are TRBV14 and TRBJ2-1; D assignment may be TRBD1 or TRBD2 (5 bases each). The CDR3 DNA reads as TGTGCCAGCAGCCAACCCTTGATAAGGGGTTTAGCGCAGGATGAGCAGTTCTTC. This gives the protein CASSQPLIRGLAQDEQFF.